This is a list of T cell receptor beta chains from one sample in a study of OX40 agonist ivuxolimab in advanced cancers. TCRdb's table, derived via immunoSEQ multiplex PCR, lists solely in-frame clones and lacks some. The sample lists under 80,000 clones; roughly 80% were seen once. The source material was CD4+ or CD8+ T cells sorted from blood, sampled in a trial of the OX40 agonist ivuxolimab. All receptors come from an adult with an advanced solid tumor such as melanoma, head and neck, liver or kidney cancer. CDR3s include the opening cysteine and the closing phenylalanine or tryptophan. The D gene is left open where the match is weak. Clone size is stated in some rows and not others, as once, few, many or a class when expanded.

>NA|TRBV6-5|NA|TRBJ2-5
CASSYHETQYF
TGTGCCAGCAGTTATCACGAGACCCAGTACTTC
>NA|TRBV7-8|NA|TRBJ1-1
CASSLVGPWGGFEAFF
TGTGCCAGCAGCTTAGTGGGCCCTTGGGGAGGGTTTGAAGCTTTCTTT
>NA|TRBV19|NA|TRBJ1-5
CASSIGPTGAQHF
TGTGCCAGTAGTATAGGCCCTACGGGGGCCCAGCATTTT
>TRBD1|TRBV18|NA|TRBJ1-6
CASSGGQGNNNSPLHF
TGTGCCAGCTCAGGAGGACAGGGGAACAATAATTCACCCCTCCACTTT
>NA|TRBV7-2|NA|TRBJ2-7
CASTKKGGNPYEQYF
TGTGCCAGCACCAAAAAGGGGGGTAATCCCTACGAGCAGTACTTC
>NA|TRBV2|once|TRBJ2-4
CASSDGTWNIQYF
TGTGCCAGCAGTGATGGGACGTGGAACATTCAGTACTTC
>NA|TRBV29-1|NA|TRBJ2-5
CSVETRIETQYF
TGCAGCGTTGAGACTAGAATAGAGACCCAGTACTTC
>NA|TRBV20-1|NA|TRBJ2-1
CSARTVGEQFF
TGCAGTGCCCGGACCGTAGGTGAGCAGTTCTTC
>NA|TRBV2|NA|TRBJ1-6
CASRVGRGGSPLHF
TGTGCCAGCAGGGTGGGGAGAGGAGGTTCACCCCTCCACTTT
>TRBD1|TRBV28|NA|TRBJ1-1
CASSVTGARAEAFF
TGTGCCAGCAGTGTGACAGGGGCCAGGGCTGAAGCTTTCTTT
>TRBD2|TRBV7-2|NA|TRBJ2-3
CASSSSSGGTDTQYF
TGTGCCAGCAGCTCTTCTAGCGGGGGCACAGATACGCAGTATTTT
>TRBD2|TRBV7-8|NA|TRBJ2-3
CASSLVRKASGVLTSTDTQYF
TGTGCCAGCAGCTTAGTCCGGAAGGCTAGCGGGGTTTTAACTAGCACAGATACGCAGTATTTT
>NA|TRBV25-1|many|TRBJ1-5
CASRASGNGQPQHF
TGTGCCAGCAGGGCTTCAGGGAACGGACAGCCCCAGCATTTT
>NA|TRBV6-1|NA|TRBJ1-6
CASTKRELNSPLHF
TGTGCCAGCACTAAGCGGGAATTAAATTCACCCCTCCACTTT
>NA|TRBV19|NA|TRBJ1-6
CASKPGTGSPPLHF
TGTGCCAGTAAACCCGGGACCGGAAGCCCACCCCTCCACTTT
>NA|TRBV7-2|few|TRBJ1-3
CASSLEIRAARSGNTIYF
TGTGCCAGCAGCTTAGAGATCCGGGCCGCACGATCTGGAAACACCATATATTTT
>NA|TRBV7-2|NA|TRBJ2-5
CASSLAWGAETQYF
TGTGCCAGCAGCTTAGCGTGGGGGGCTGAGACCCAGTACTTC
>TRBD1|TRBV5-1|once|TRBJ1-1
CASSLGQGALLNTEAFF
TGCGCCAGCAGCTTGGGACAGGGGGCTCTTTTGAACACTGAAGCTTTCTTT
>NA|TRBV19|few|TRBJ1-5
CASSNQLGNQPQHF
TGTGCCAGTAGTAACCAGCTAGGGAATCAGCCCCAGCATTTT
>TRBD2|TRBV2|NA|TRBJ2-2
CASRRLAGVTGELFF
TGTGCCAGCAGGCGACTAGCGGGGGTTACCGGGGAGCTGTTTTTT
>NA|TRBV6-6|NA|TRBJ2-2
CASSIREGGTGELFF
TGTGCCAGCAGTATCAGGGAAGGGGGCACCGGGGAGCTGTTTTTT
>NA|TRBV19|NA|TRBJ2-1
CASSIRAPQGNEQFF
TGTGCCAGTAGTATCCGGGCCCCTCAGGGGAATGAGCAGTTCTTC
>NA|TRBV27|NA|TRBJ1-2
CASSRKGMDGYTF
TGTGCCAGCAGTCGGAAAGGGATGGATGGCTACACCTTC
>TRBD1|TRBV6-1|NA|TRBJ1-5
CASSEIGQGQPQHF
TGTGCCAGCAGTGAAATCGGACAGGGTCAGCCCCAGCATTTT
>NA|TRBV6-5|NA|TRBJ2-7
CASTSVEYEQYF
TGTGCCAGCACTAGCGTCGAATACGAGCAGTACTTC
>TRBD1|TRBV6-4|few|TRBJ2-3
CASRKQGASDTQYF
TGTGCCAGCAGGAAACAGGGGGCTTCAGATACGCAGTATTTT
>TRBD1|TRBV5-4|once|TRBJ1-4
CASSPRTGANEKLFF
TGTGCCAGCAGCCCGAGGACAGGAGCTAATGAAAAACTGTTTTTT
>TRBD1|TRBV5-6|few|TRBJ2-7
CASSGTGGQAYEQYF
TGTGCCAGCAGCGGGACAGGGGGTCAGGCCTACGAGCAGTACTTC
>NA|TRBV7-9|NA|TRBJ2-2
CASSTQNTGELFF
TGTGCCAGCAGCACGCAAAACACCGGGGAGCTGTTTTTT
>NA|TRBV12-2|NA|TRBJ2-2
CASRLPGELFF
TGTGCAAGTCGCTTACCCGGGGAGCTGTTTTTT
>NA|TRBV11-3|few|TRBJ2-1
CASSPTLTATQFF
TGTGCCAGCAGCCCTACCCTGACAGCTACGCAGTTCTTC